This TCR beta chain was identified in a study of blood T cell repertoires in COVID-19. Clones were read by immunoSEQ multiplex PCR, and TCRdb kept only the in-frame ones, dropping some. The table lists about 380,000 clones, 89% of them singletons. V shed 2 bases and J 7 bases; nucleotides not matched to a gene: 8. CDR1 and CDR2 from the germline V gene are SGHTS and YDEGEE. The CDR3 is 15 amino acids. The sequenced material came from peripheral blood. The source is a man aged 40-49 years with acute or convalescent COVID-19. V and J are TRBV5-8 and TRBJ1-5, with 8 bases fitting TRBD1. Written as DNA, the CDR3 is TGTGCCAGCAGCTTCGTAGACAGGGGATGGCAGCCCCAGCATTTT. It specifies CASSFVDRGWQPQHF.